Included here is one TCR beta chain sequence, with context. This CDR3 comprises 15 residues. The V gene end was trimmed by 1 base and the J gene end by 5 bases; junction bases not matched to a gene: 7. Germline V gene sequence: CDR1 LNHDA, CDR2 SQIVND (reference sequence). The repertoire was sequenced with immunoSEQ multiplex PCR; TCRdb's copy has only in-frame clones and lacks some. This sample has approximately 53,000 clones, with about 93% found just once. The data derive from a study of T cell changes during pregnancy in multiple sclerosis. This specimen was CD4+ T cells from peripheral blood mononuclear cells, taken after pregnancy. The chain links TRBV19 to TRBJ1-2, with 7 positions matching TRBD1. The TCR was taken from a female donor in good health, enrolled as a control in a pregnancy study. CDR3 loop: CASSIGGGGDYGYTF. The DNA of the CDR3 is TGTGCCAGTAGTATAGGTGGAGGGGGCGATTATGGCTACACCTTC.